One sample yielded the 4 T cell receptor beta chains listed below, sequenced in a study of T cell responses to AZD1222 COVID-19 vaccine. Produced via immunoSEQ multiplex PCR; TCRdb's table is partial and in-frame only. The sample has around 65,000 clones; 81% are singletons. The specimen comprised peripheral blood, sampled 28 days after the second AZD1222 dose. These receptor sequences come from an adult who received the AZD1222 COVID-19 vaccine.

The chain recombines TRBV19 with TRBJ1-6; no definite D call. Trimming removed 5 bases at V and 14 bases at J, with 22 bases between. Germline CDR1 reads LNHDA; CDR2 reads SQIVND (reference sequence). The CDR3 totals 15 residues. The CDR3 loop reads CASSVRQANLITLHF. The CDR3 coding sequence is TGTGCCAGTAGTGTCCGACAAGCAAACTTAATTACCCTCCACTTT.

The chain carries TRBV19 and TRBJ1-2; D perhaps matches TRBD1 (5 bases). The germline gives CDR1 LNHDA, CDR2 SQIVND (reference sequence). Trimming took off 7 bases at V and 6 bases at J, with 9 bases between the two ends. The CDR3 extends over 11 amino acids. The CDR3 loop is CASIGGHGYTF. The DNA for the CDR3 is TGTGCCAGTATTGGGGGTCATGGCTACACCTTC.

The CDR3 nucleotides read TGTGCCAGCAGTGGGCCCCCCGCCTACGAGCAGTACTTC. This sequence encodes CASSGPPAYEQYF. The J gene is TRBJ2-7, the V gene TRBV28; D not certain. Germline V gives CDR1 MDHEN, CDR2 SYDVKM. V was pared by 5 bases and J by 2 bases, with 10 bases between. There are 13 residues in the CDR3.

The chain carries TRBV19 and TRBJ1-1; D call uncertain. Germline values: CDR1 LNHDA, CDR2 SQIVND (reference sequence). Trimming cost V 6 bases and J 3 bases, with 14 bases left between them. The CDR3 consists of 14 residues. The CDR3 DNA follows: TGTGCCAGTAGGGTTCGGAGCCGGGACACTGAAGCTTTCTTT. It codes for CASRVRSRDTEAFF.